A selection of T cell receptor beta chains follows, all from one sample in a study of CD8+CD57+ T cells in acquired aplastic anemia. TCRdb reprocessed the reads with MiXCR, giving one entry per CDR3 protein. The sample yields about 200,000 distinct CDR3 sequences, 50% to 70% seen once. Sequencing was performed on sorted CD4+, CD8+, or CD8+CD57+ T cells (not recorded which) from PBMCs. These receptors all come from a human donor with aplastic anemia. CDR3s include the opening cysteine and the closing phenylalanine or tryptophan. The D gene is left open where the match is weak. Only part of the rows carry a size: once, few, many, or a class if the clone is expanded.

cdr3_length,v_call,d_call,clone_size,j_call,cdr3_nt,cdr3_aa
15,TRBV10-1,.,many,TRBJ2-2,TGCGCCAGCAGTGATCAGGGTCCGAACACCGGGGAGCTGTTTTTT,CASSDQGPNTGELFF
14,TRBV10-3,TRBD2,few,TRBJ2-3,TGTGCCATCAGTAGCGGGAGAGGGACAGATACGCAGTATTTT,CAISSGRGTDTQYF
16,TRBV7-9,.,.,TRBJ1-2,TGTGCCAGCAGCCCCGTCCAACAGGGACCTAACTATGGCTATACCTTC,CASSPVQQGPNYGYTF
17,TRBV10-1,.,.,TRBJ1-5,TGCGCCAGCAGTGAGTCTTGGTACAGGGCGTTGAATCAGCCCCAGCATTTT,CASSESWYRALNQPQHF
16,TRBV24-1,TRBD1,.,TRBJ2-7,TGTGCCACCAGTGATCCAAGGGACAGCCGCGTTGTGAGACAGTACTTC,CATSDPRDSRVVRQYF
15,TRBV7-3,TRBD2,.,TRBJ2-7,TGTGCCAGCAGCAGGGGACTAGCGGGCGCCTACGAGCAGTACTTC,CASSRGLAGAYEQYF
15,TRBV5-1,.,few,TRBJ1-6,TGCGCCAGCAGCTTGATGGCATCAGGGAATTCACCCCTCCACTTT,CASSLMASGNSPLHF
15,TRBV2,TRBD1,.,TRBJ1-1,TGTGCCAGCAGTGTAACTGGGACAGGGAACACTGAAGCTTTCTTT,CASSVTGTGNTEAFF
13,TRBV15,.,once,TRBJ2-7,TGTGTCACCAGCAGAGATCCGGGGGACGAGCAGTACTTC,CVTSRDPGDEQYF
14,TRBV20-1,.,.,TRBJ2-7,TGCAGTGCTAGAGCCGGGGGGCGAGGCTACGAGCAGTACTTC,CSARAGGRGYEQYF
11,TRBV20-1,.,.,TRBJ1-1,TGCAGTGCCGCGGTTGGATCCGAAGCTTTCTTT,CSAAVGSEAFF
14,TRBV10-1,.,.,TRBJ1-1,TGCGCCAGCAGTGAGTTACAGACTGGGTATGAAGCTTTCTTT,CASSELQTGYEAFF
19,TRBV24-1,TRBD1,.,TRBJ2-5,TGTGCCACCAGTGATATAGTTCTGCCGGGGACAGGGGGGAAAGAGACCCAGTACTTC,CATSDIVLPGTGGKETQYF
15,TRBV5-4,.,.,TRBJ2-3,TGTGCCAGCAGCTTGGGCGGGGACAGCACAGATACGCAGTATTTT,CASSLGGDSTDTQYF
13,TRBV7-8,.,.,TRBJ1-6,TGTGCCAGCAGCACCAAACTTGATTCACCCCTCCACTTT,CASSTKLDSPLHF
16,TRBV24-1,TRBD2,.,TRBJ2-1,TGTGCCACCAGTGATCCTGGACTAGCGGGAGATGTTGAGCAGTTCTTC,CATSDPGLAGDVEQFF
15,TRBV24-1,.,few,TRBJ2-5,TGTGCCACCAGTGATGCTCGGGACAACCAAGAGACCCAGTACTTC,CATSDARDNQETQYF
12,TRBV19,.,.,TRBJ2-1,TGTGCCAGTAGTATCAGGGACAATGAGCAGTTCTTC,CASSIRDNEQFF
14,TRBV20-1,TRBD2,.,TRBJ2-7,TGCAGTGCGAGAAGGCGGGAGCGGTCCTACGAGCAGTACTTC,CSARRRERSYEQYF
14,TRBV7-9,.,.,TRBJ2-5,TGTGCCAGCAGCTACCCACAAGACCAAGAGACCCAGTACTTC,CASSYPQDQETQYF
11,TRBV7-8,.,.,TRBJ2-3,TGTGCCAGCGGCTTAGTAGATACGCAGTATTTT,CASGLVDTQYF
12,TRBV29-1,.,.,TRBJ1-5,TGCAGCGTTGGGGGGCACAATCAGCCCCAGCATTTT,CSVGGHNQPQHF
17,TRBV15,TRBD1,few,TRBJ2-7,TGTGCCACCAGCAGCTCCAGGTCGGGACAGGGGGTGTTAGAGCAGTACTTC,CATSSSRSGQGVLEQYF
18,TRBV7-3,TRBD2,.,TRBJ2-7,TGTGCCAGCAGCCCCCCCGCCGAGCGGGAGGAGGTGCGGGACGAGCAGTACTTC,CASSPPAEREEVRDEQYF
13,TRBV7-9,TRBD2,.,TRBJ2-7,TGTGCCAGCAGCTCTAGCGGGACTTACGAGCAGTACTTC,CASSSSGTYEQYF
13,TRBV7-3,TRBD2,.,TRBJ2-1,TGTGCCAGCAGCTCCTTAGGCGGGGGGGAGCAGTTCTTC,CASSSLGGGEQFF
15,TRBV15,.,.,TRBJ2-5,TGTGCCACCAGCAGAGAAAGAGGCAGGGTGGAGACCCAGTACTTC,CATSRERGRVETQYF
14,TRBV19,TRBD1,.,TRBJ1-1,TGTGCCAGTAAAGGGACAGGGAAGGACACTGAAGCTTTCTTT,CASKGTGKDTEAFF